The 22 T cell receptor beta chains listed next were all sequenced from one sample in a study of T cells expressing NK-cell markers. Using the 5' RACE reads, TCRdb records one entry per CDR3 protein without DNA. This sample's table reports 120,000 to 150,000 distinct CDR3 sequences. Sequenced sample: blood T cells: a sorted CD56 or NKG2C T cell subset, CD4+ or CD8+ T cells, or bulk PBMC T cells (not recorded which). These receptors originate from a man younger than 35 in good health.

This chain joins TRBV5-1 and TRBJ2-3; TCRdb indicates TRBD1, and absent DNA this call remains unverified. This CDR3 has 21 amino acids. In germline, CDR1 is SGHRS, CDR2 YFSETQ. CDR3 region: CASSPWGQGSKFLSDTDTQYF.

The chain recombines TRBV25-1 with TRBJ1-2. The CDR3 has 12 amino acids. Germline CDR1 reads MGHDK; CDR2 reads SYGVNS. The CDR3 sequence: CASSPGLHGYTF.

The gene calls are TRBV11-3 and TRBJ2-7. This CDR3 has 12 residues. The germline gives CDR1 SGHNT, CDR2 YENEEA. CDR3 sequence reads: CASSSGTYEQYF.

V is TRBV29-1 and J is TRBJ2-3; TCRdb selects TRBD2, and the lack of DNA leaves this call unchecked. The CDR3 extends over 15 amino acids. CDR1 SQVTM and CDR2 ANQGSEA come from the germline V gene. The CDR3 protein is CSVEGTRKFPDTQYF.

The chain has TRBV12-3 or TRBV12-4 and TRBJ2-7. This CDR3 spans 11 amino acids. CDR3 sequence: CASSFRYEQYF.

The chain is built from TRBV5-5 and TRBJ1-5. CDR3 length equals 15 residues. CDR1 and CDR2 from the germline V gene are SGHKS and YYEKEE (reference sequence). CDR3 sequence: CASSLSDYSNQPQHF.

The CDR3 protein is CASSSTVSSYNEQFF. This chain links TRBV6-2 or TRBV6-3 with TRBJ2-1. The CDR3 runs 15 residues. Germline values: CDR1 MNHEY, CDR2 SVGEGT.

This chain links TRBV13 with TRBJ2-5; TCRdb's D call, TRBD2, is unchecked because there is no DNA. The CDR3 spans 15 residues. From germline, CDR1 is PRHDT and CDR2 FYEKMQ (reference sequence). The CDR3 sequence is CASSHLAGTQETQYF.

The chain carries TRBV6-6 and TRBJ2-2; TCRdb selects TRBD1, and the lack of DNA leaves this call unchecked. This CDR3 has 12 residues. Germline V CDR1 and CDR2: MNHNY, SVGAGI (reference sequence). The CDR3 reads CASTGGTGELFF.

The chain couples TRBV6-6 to TRBJ1-1. Germline CDR1 is MNHNY and CDR2 is SVGAGI (reference sequence). This CDR3 spans 12 amino acids. The CDR3 loop reads CASSYLLTEAFF.

This chain uses TRBV11-2 with TRBJ1-1; absent DNA, TCRdb's TRBD1 call cannot be checked. This CDR3 region has 16 residues. In germline, CDR1 is SGHAT, CDR2 FQNNGV. CDR3 loop: CASSFPGHPRDTEAFF.

This chain links TRBV27 with TRBJ1-1; absent DNA, TCRdb's TRBD1 call cannot be checked. From germline, CDR1 is MNHEY and CDR2 SMNVEV (reference sequence). This CDR3 has 14 residues. Here the CDR3 reads CASSGTGALTEAFF.

The rearrangement links TRBV7-6 to TRBJ2-1. This CDR3 is 15 amino acids long. Germline CDR1 is SGHVS and CDR2 is FNYEAQ. The CDR3 reads CASSHLWGTNNEQFF.

The rearrangement links TRBV4-1 to TRBJ1-6; lacking DNA, the TRBD1 call made by TCRdb goes unchecked. The CDR3 consists of 15 residues. CDR1 MGHRA and CDR2 YSYEKL come from the germline V gene. CDR3 loop: CASSYGTGYNSPLHF.

The chain uses TRBV10-3 and TRBJ2-3; the D gene TCRdb calls, TRBD1, cannot be checked with no DNA. Germline lookup yields CDR1 ENHRY and CDR2 SYGVKD. This CDR3 has 15 residues. The CDR3: CAIGTGQGTTDTQYF.

The V and J genes are TRBV7-3 and TRBJ2-2. CDR1 and CDR2 from the germline V gene are SGHTA and FQGTGA. The CDR3 has 12 amino acids. CDR3 region: CASLSASGELFF.

V and J are TRBV27 and TRBJ2-5; TCRdb picks TRBD1, but there is no DNA to check that call. The CDR3 covers 14 residues. Germline CDR1 is MNHEY and CDR2 is SMNVEV (reference sequence). Here the CDR3 reads CASTTGGAFGTQYF.

This chain uses TRBV7-8 with TRBJ2-1; the D call of TRBD1 rests on TCRdb alone, since no DNA is present to check it. Germline CDR1 is SGHVS and CDR2 is FQNEAQ. This CDR3 is built from 14 residues. CDR3: CASQTGQRINEQFF.

The chain combines TRBV5-4 with TRBJ2-2; TCRdb lists TRBD2, though no DNA is available to test this call. The germline V gene has CDR1 SGHNT and CDR2 YYREEE (reference sequence). This CDR3 has 16 amino acids. This CDR3 reads CASSLDGTLNTGELFF.

This chain uses TRBV12-3 or TRBV12-4 with TRBJ1-1. This CDR3 has 16 residues. Here the CDR3 reads CASSFLRWGENTEAFF.

The chain uses TRBV19 and TRBJ2-1; TCRdb indicates TRBD2, and absent DNA this call remains unverified. CDR3 length: 14 amino acids. Germline-derived CDR1 and CDR2 are LNHDA and SQIVND (reference sequence). CDR3 region: CASSKASGSAEQFF.

The chain is built from TRBV5-8 and TRBJ2-3; the TCRdb call, TRBD1, lacks DNA for checking. The germline V gene encodes CDR1 SGHTS and CDR2 YDEGEE. The CDR3 is made up of 17 amino acids. The CDR3 here is CASPPLPGTGIPDTQYF.